Sequencing of this T cell receptor (beta chain) was carried out in a study of technical replicates of blood from several donors. Measured with immunoSEQ multiplex PCR; TCRdb has only the in-frame clones, and not every one. Counted here are approximately 68,000 clones, 95% to 98% occurring once; the ten biggest clones make up 0.25% to 0.3%. Sequenced material: T cells isolated from PBMCs. The clonotype comes from a human donor in good health.

The CDR3 DNA follows: TGCGCCAGCAGCTTGGCCATTGAGCGTCTAGCAGAAAACAATGAGCAGTTCTTC. It translates to CASSLAIERLAENNEQFF. J is TRBJ2-1 and V is TRBV5-1; tentatively, D is TRBD2 (5 bases). Trimming cost V 0 bases and J 5 bases, with 21 bases left between them. Germline lookup yields CDR1 SGHRS and CDR2 YFSETQ. This CDR3 contains 18 residues.